Listed here are 9 T cell receptor beta chains from one sample, sequenced in a study of OX40 agonist ivuxolimab in advanced cancers. Sequenced by immunoSEQ multiplex PCR; TCRdb stores in-frame clones only, minus some. The table shows more than 45,000 clones, with more than 85% occurring only once. The sequencing used CD4+ or CD8+ T cells sorted from blood, collected in a trial of the OX40 agonist ivuxolimab. The receptors were sampled from an adult with an advanced solid tumor such as melanoma, head and neck, liver or kidney cancer.

The chain has TRBV6-1 and TRBJ2-7; D is unclear. Germline values: CDR1 MNHNS, CDR2 SASEGT. Trimming took off 1 base at V and 2 bases at J, with 6 bases between the two ends. The CDR3 covers 13 residues. CDR3 loop: CASSEVGAYEQYF. In DNA, the CDR3 is TGTGCCAGCAGTGAAGTTGGAGCCTACGAGCAGTACTTC.

The genes are TRBV19 and TRBJ1-5; D not resolved. V gave up 7 bases and J gave up 0 bases, with 7 bases separating them. In germline, CDR1 is LNHDA, CDR2 SQIVND (reference sequence). CDR3 length: 13 amino acids. CDR3 nucleotide sequence: TGTGCCAGTACCCATTATAGCAATCAGCCCCAGCATTTT. It yields the protein CASTHYSNQPQHF.

V is TRBV2 and J is TRBJ2-3, with D tentatively TRBD2 (5 bases). Between the trimmed V and J ends, which lost 6 bases and 0 bases, there was a span of 19 bases. This CDR3 region has 17 residues. The V gene's germline CDR1 is SNHLY and CDR2 FYNNEI. CDR3 in amino acids: CASRSGITTSSTDTQYF. The CDR3 nucleotides read TGTGCCAGCAGATCCGGGATCACAACTTCTAGCACAGATACGCAGTATTTT.

The gene calls are TRBV6-1 and TRBJ2-7; no definite D call. The germline V and J ends were trimmed by 5 bases and 5 bases, with 4 bases remaining between them. This CDR3 has 10 residues. In germline, CDR1 is MNHNS, CDR2 SASEGT. The CDR3 spells CASSYNEQYF. The CDR3 nucleotides read TGTGCCAGCAGTTACAACGAGCAGTACTTC.

V gene TRBV27 combines with J gene TRBJ1-5; TRBD1 is a possible D gene (6 bases). Trimming removed 5 bases from V and 1 base from J, with 9 bases in between. Germline V gene data show CDR1 as MNHEY and CDR2 as SMNVEV (reference sequence). The CDR3 loop spans 14 amino acids. The CDR3: CASSIRGSNQPQHF. The CDR3, as DNA: TGTGCCAGCAGTATCAGGGGAAGCAATCAGCCCCAGCATTTT.

This clone showed up just once. V and J are TRBV7-2 and TRBJ2-7; D possibly corresponds to TRBD1 (6 bases). The germline gives CDR1 SGHTA, CDR2 FQGNSA. V was cut by 5 bases and J by 0 bases, with 17 bases left in between. This CDR3 has 16 amino acids. CDR3 amino acids: CASSVRAGALSYEQYF. CDR3 in DNA: TGTGCCAGCAGCGTGCGGGCAGGGGCCCTCTCCTACGAGCAGTACTTC. The full variable domain, rest sourced from reference TRBV7-2 and TRBJ2-7, is GAGVSQSPSNKVTEKGKDVELRCDPISGHTALYWYRQSLGQGLEFLIYFQGNSAPDKSGLPSDRFSAERTGGSVSTLTIQRTQQEDSAVYLCASSVRAGALSYEQYFGPGTRLTVT.

This chain links TRBV6-5 with TRBJ2-3; TRBD2 agrees at 8 bases. CDR1 is MNHEY, CDR2 SVGAGI, per germline. The junction had 8 bases not matched to a gene; V was cut back by 2 bases and J by 4 bases. The length of the CDR3 is 16 residues. CDR3 bases: TGTGCCAGCAGTTACCGGGCGGGGGGCCCCCCAGATACGCAGTATTTT. Its translation: CASSYRAGGPPDTQYF.

The V and J genes are TRBV6-4 and TRBJ2-1; 7 bases match TRBD2. Trimming took 6 bases from V and 1 from J; bases not matched to a gene: 9. CDR1 and CDR2 (germline): MRHNA, SNTAGT. This CDR3 spans 16 amino acids. CDR3 amino acids: CASSPKRGWSYNEQFF. DNA of the CDR3: TGTGCCAGCAGCCCCAAGCGGGGTTGGTCCTACAATGAGCAGTTCTTC.

This sequence joins TRBV9 and TRBJ1-3; D is ambiguous. The CDR3 covers 16 residues. Germline V gene sequence: CDR1 SGDLS, CDR2 YYNGEE. V was shortened by 1 base and J by 0 bases, with 11 bases between the two germline ends. The CDR3 coding sequence is TGTGCCAGCAGCGTAACGGGGAGGGACTCTGGAAACACCATATATTTT. It encodes CASSVTGRDSGNTIYF.